The clone carrying this TCR beta chain has just a few counts. These data come from a study of technical replicates of blood from a few donors. Trimming removed 6 bases from V and 2 bases from J, with 7 bases in between. Germline lookup yields CDR1 WSHSY and CDR2 SAAADI. This CDR3 is built from 12 residues. TCRdb's copy holds only in-frame clones and misses some; the assay was immunoSEQ multiplex PCR. The repertoire holds approximately 93,000 clones, with 85% to 95% as singletons. Sequenced sample: T cells isolated from PBMCs. The rearrangement links TRBV10-2 to TRBJ1-1; no clear D. The clonotype originates from a human donor in good health. The CDR3 here is CASRYTNTEAFF. For the CDR3, the DNA is TGCGCCAGCAGGTACACCAACACTGAAGCTTTCTTT.